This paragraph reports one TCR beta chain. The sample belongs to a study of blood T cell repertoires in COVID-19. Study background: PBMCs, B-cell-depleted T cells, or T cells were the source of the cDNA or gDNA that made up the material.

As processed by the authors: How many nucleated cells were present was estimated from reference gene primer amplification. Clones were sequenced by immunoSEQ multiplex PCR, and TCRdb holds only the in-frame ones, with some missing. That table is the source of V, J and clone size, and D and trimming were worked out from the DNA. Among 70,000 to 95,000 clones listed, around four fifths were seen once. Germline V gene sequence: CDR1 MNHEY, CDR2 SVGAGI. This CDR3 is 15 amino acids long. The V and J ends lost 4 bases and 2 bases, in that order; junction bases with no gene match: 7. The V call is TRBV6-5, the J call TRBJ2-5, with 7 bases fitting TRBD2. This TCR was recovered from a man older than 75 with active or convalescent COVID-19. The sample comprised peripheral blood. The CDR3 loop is CASSSYSGPQETQYF. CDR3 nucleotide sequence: TGTGCCAGCAGTTCATATAGCGGGCCTCAAGAGACCCAGTACTTC.